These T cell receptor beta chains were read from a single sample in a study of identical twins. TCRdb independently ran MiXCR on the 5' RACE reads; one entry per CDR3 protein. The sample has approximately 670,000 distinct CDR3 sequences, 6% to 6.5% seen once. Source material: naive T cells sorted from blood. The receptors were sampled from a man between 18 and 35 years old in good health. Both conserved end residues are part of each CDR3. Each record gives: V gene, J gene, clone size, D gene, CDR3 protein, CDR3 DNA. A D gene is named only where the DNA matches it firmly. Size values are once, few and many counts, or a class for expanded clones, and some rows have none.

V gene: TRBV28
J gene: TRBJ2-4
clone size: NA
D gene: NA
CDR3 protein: CASSLGGPEKNIQYF
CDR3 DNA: TGTGCCAGCAGTTTGGGTGGGCCCGAGAAAAACATTCAGTACTTC

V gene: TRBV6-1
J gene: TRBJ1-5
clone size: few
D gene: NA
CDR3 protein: CASSETGRDQPQHF
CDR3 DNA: TGTGCCAGCAGTGAAACAGGGCGGGATCAGCCCCAGCATTTT

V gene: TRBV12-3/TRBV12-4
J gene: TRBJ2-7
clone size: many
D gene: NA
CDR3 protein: CASSPLGGPVYEQYF
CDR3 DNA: TGTGCCAGCAGTCCCCTGGGGGGCCCGGTTTACGAGCAGTACTTC

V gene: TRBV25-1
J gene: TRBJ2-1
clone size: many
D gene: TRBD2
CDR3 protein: CASSVYRLSGSESEQFF
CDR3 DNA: TGTGCCAGCAGTGTATATCGGCTGAGCGGGAGCGAAAGTGAGCAGTTCTTC

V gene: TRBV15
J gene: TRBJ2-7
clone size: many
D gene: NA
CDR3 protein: CATSRAPPMSYEQYF
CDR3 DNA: TGTGCCACCAGCAGAGCTCCACCCATGTCCTACGAGCAGTACTTC

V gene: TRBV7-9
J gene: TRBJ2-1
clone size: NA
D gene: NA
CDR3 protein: CASSLERARDEQFF
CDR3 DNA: TGTGCCAGCAGCTTAGAAAGGGCTCGGGATGAGCAGTTCTTC

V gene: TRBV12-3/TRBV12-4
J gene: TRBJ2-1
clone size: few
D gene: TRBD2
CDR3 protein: CASSLYTSGSNEQFF
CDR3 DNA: TGTGCCAGCAGTTTATATACTAGCGGGAGTAATGAGCAGTTCTTC

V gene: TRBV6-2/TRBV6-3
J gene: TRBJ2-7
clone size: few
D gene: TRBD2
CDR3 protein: CASSPPGLAGVLEQYF
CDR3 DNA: TGTGCCAGCAGTCCACCGGGACTAGCGGGAGTTCTCGAGCAGTACTTC

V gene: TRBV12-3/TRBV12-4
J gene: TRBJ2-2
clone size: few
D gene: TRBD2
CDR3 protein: CASSPGTGGLAGGAGELFF
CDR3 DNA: TGTGCCAGCAGTCCCGGGACAGGGGGACTAGCGGGAGGAGCCGGGGAGCTGTTTTTT

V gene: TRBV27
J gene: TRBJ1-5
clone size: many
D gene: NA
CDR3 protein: CASSPYSGNQPQHF
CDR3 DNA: TGTGCCAGCAGCCCCTACAGTGGCAATCAGCCCCAGCATTTT

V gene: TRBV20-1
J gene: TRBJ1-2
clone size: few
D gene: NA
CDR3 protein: CSARGTNYGYTF
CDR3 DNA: TGCAGTGCTCGGGGAACTAACTATGGCTACACCTTC

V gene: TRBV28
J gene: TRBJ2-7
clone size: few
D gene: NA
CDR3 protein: CASSPRGTGPYEQYF
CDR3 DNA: TGTGCCAGCAGTCCCCGGGGGACTGGACCCTACGAGCAGTACTTC

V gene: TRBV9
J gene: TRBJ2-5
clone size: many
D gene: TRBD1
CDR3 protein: CASSVVPGGREETQYF
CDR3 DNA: TGTGCCAGCAGCGTAGTGCCAGGGGGCAGGGAAGAGACCCAGTACTTC

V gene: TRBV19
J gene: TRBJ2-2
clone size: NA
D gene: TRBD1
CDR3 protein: CASSIYWGQRVTGELFF
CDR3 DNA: TGTGCCAGTAGTATCTATTGGGGACAGCGTGTCACCGGGGAGCTGTTTTTT

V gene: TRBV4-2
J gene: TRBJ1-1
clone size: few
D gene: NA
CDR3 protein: CASSQEPEVTEAFF
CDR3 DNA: TGTGCCAGCAGCCAAGAGCCAGAAGTCACTGAAGCTTTCTTT

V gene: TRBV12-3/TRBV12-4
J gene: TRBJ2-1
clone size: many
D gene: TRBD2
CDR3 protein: CASSSKGLAENEQFF
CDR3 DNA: TGTGCCAGCAGTTCCAAAGGACTAGCAGAGAATGAGCAGTTCTTC

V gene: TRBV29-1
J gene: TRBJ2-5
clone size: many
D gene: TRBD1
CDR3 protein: CSVGGQGIQETQYF
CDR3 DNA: TGCAGCGTTGGGGGACAGGGTATCCAAGAGACCCAGTACTTC

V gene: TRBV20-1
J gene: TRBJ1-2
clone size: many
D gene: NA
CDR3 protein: CSATESRGRYGYTF
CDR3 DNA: TGCAGTGCTACTGAGTCTCGCGGACGCTATGGCTACACCTTC

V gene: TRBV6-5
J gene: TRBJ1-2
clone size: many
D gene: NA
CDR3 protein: CASSYKGGYGYTF
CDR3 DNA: TGTGCCAGCAGTTATAAGGGAGGCTATGGCTACACCTTC

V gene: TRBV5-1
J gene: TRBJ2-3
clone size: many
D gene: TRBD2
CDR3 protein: CASSLESSLAGTDTQYF
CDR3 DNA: TGCGCCAGCAGCTTGGAGTCTTCACTAGCGGGCACAGATACGCAGTATTTT

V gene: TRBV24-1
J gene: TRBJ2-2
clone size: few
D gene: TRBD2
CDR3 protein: CATGREGTWELFF
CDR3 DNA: TGTGCCACGGGTCGGGAGGGGACCTGGGAGCTGTTTTTT

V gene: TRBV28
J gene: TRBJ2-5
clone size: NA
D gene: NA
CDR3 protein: CASTKAGLGQETQYF
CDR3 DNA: TGTGCCAGCACCAAAGCGGGTTTGGGCCAAGAGACCCAGTACTTC

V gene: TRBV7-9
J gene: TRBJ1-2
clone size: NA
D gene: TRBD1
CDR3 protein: CASSSPGQDIYGYTF
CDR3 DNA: TGTGCCAGCAGCTCACCGGGACAGGACATTTATGGCTACACCTTC

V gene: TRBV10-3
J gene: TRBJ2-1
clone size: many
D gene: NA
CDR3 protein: CAISEPEGPKAREQFF
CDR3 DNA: TGTGCCATCAGTGAACCGGAGGGCCCAAAAGCCCGTGAGCAGTTCTTC

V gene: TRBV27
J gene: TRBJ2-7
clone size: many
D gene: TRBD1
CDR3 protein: CASSFGTDYEQYF
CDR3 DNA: TGTGCCAGCAGTTTTGGGACAGACTACGAGCAGTACTTC

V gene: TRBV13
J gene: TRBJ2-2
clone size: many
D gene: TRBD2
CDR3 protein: CASSSPSGRTGELFF
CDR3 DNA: TGTGCCAGCAGCTCCCCTAGCGGTCGGACCGGGGAGCTGTTTTTT

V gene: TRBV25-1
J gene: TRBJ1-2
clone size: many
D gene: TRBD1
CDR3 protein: CASKGQGYNYGYTF
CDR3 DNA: TGTGCCAGCAAGGGACAGGGATATAACTATGGCTACACCTTC

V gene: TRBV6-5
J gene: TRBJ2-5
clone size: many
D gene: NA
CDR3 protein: CASSYSHVQETQYF
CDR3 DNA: TGTGCCAGCAGTTACTCTCACGTCCAAGAGACCCAGTACTTC

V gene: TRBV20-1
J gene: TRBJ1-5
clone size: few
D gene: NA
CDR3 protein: CSARDRRSSNQPQHF
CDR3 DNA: TGCAGTGCTAGAGATCGCCGAAGCAGCAATCAGCCCCAGCATTTT

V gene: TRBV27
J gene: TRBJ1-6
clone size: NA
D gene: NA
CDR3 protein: CASSFLDGSSYNSPLHF
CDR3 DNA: TGTGCCAGCAGTTTCCTGGACGGCAGCTCCTATAATTCACCCCTCCACTTT

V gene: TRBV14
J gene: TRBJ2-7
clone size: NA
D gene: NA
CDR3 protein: CASSQARLGEQYF
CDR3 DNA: TGTGCCAGCAGCCAAGCTCGATTGGGCGAGCAGTACTTC

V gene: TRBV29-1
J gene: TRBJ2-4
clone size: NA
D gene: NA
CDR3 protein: CSVRPRDNKNIQYF
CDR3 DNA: TGCAGCGTCCGACCCCGGGACAATAAAAACATTCAGTACTTC

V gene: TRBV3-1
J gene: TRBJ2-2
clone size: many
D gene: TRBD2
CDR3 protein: CASSPGTSGGELFF
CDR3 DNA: TGTGCCAGCAGCCCCGGGACTAGCGGCGGGGAGCTGTTTTTT